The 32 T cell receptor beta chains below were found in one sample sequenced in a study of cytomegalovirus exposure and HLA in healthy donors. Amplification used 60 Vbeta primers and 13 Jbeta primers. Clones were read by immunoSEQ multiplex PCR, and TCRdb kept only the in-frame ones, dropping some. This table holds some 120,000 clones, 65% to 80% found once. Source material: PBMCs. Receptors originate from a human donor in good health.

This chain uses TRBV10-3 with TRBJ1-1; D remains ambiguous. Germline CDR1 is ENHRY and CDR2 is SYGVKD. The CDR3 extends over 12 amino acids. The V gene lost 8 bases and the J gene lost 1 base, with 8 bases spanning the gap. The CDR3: CAIATGNTEAFF. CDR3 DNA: TGTGCCATCGCAACGGGGAACACTGAAGCTTTCTTT.

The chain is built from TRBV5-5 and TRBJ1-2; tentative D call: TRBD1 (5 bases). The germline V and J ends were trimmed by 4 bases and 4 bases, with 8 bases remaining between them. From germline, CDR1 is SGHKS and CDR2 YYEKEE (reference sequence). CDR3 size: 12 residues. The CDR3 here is CASSPDSYGYTF. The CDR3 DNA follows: TGTGCCAGCAGCCCAGACAGCTATGGCTACACCTTC.

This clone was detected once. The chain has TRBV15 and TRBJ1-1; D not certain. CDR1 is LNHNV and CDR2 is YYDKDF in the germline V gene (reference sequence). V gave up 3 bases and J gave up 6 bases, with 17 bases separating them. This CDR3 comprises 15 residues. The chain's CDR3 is CATSSGGTVVPEAFF. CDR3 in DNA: TGTGCCACCAGCAGCGGTGGTACGGTGGTCCCTGAAGCTTTCTTT.

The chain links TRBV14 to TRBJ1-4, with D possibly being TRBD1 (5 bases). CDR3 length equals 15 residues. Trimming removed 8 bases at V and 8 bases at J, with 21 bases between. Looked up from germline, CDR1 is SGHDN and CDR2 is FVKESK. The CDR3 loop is CASSYQRGVREKLFF. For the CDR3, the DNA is TGTGCCAGCTCCTACCAGCGGGGGGTTCGGGAAAAACTGTTTTTT.

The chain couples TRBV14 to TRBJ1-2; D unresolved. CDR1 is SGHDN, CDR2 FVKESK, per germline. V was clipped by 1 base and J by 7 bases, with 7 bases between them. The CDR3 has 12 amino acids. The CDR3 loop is CASSQVGFGYTF. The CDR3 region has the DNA TGTGCCAGCAGCCAAGTCGGGTTTGGCTACACCTTC.

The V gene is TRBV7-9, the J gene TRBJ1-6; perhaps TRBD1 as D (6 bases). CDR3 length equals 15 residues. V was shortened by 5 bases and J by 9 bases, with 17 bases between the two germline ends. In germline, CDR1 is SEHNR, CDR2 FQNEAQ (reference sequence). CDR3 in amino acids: CASSPQVGAGSPLHF. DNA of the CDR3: TGTGCCAGCAGCCCCCAAGTGGGGGCCGGTTCACCCCTCCACTTT.

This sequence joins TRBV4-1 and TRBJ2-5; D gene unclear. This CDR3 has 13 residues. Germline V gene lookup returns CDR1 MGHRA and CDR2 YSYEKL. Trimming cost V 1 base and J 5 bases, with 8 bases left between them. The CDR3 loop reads CASSQALVETQYF. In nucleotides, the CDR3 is TGCGCCAGCAGCCAAGCCCTAGTGGAGACCCAGTACTTC.

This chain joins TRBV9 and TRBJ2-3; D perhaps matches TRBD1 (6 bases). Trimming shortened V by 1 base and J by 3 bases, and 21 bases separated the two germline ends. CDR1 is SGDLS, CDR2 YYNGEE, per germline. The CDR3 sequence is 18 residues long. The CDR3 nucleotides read TGTGCCAGCAGCGTATCTCACTACCAGGGGACACAGACAGATACGCAGTATTTT. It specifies CASSVSHYQGTQTDTQYF. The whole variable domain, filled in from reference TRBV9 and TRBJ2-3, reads DSGVTQTPKHLITATGQRVTLRCSPRSGDLSVYWYQQSLDQGLQFLIQYYNGEERAKGNILERFSAQQFPDLHSELNLSSLELGDSALYFCASSVSHYQGTQTDTQYFGPGTRLTVL.

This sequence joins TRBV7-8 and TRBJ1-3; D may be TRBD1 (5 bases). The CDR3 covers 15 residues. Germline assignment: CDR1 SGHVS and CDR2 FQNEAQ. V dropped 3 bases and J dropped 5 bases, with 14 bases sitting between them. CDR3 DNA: TGTGCCAGCAGCTTTAATGTGGGGCGGAGAAACACCATATATTTT. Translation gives CASSFNVGRRNTIYF.

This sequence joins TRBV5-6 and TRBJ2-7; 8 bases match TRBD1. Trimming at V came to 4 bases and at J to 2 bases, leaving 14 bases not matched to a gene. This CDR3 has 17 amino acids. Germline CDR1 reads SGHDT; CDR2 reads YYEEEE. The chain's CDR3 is CASSKIGWTGQAYEQYF. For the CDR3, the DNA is TGTGCCAGCAGCAAAATCGGTTGGACGGGACAGGCCTACGAGCAGTACTTC.

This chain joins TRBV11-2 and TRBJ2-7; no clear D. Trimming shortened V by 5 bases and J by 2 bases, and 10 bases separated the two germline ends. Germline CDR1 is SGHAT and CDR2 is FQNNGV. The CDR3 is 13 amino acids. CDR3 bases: TGTGCCAGCAGCCTAACTGAGCCCTACGAGCAGTACTTC. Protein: CASSLTEPYEQYF.

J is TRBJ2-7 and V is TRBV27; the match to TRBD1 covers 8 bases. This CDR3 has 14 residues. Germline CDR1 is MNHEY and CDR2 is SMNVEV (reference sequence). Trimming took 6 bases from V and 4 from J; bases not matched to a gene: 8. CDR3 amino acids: CASRIGTGGYEQYF. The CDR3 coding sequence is TGTGCCAGCAGAATCGGGACAGGCGGATACGAGCAGTACTTC.

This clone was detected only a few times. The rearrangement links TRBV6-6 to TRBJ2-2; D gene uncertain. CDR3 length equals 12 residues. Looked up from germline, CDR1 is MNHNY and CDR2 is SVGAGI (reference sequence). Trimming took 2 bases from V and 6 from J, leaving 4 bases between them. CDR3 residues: CASSYGPGELFF. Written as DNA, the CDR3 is TGTGCCAGCAGTTACGGCCCCGGGGAGCTGTTTTTT.

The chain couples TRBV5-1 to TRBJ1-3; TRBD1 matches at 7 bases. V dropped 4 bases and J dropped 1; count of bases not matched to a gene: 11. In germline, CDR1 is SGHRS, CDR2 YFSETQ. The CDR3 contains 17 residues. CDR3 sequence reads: CASSPRTGTESGNTIYF. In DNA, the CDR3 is TGCGCCAGCAGCCCACGGACCGGGACAGAGTCTGGAAACACCATATATTTT.

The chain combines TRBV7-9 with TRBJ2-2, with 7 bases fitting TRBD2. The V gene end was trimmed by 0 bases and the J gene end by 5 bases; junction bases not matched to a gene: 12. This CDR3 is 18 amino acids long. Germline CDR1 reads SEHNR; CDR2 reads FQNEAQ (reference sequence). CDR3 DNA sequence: TGTGCCAGCAGCTTAGCTGACGTAAGGGACTACCGAACCGGGGAGCTGTTTTTT. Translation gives CASSLADVRDYRTGELFF.

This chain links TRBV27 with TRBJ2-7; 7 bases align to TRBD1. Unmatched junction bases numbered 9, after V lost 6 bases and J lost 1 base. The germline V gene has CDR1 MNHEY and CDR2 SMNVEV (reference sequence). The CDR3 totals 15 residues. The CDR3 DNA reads TGTGCCAGCAGCACAGGGGCCCGACAATCCTACGAGCAGTACTTC. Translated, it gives CASSTGARQSYEQYF.

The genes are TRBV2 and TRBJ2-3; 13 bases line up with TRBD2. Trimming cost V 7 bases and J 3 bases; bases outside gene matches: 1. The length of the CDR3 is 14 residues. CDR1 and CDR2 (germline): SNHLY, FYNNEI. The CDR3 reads CASTTSGGTDTQYF. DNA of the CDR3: TGTGCCAGCACGACTAGCGGGGGGACAGATACGCAGTATTTT.

CDR3 loop: CASPGGEGEKLFF. The CDR3 bases are TGTGCCTCCCCGGGGGGCGAGGGCGAAAAACTGTTTTTT. V and J are TRBV6-6 and TRBJ1-4; D is perhaps TRBD1 (6 bases). The CDR3 loop spans 13 amino acids. Between the trimmed V and J ends, which lost 11 bases and 8 bases, there was a span of 18 bases. The germline CDR1 and CDR2 sequences are MNHNY and SVGAGI (reference sequence).

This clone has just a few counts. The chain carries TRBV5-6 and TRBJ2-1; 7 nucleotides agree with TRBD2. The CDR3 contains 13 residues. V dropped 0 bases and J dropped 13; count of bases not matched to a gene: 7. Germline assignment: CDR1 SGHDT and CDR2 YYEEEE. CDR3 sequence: CASSLAGGRSQFF. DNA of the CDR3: TGTGCCAGCAGCTTGGCCGGGGGGAGATCTCAGTTCTTC.

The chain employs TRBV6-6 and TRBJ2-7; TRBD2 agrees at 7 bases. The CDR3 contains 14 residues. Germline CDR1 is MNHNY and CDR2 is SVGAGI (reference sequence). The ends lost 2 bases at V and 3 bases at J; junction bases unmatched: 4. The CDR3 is CASSYRGVGYEQYF. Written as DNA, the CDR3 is TGTGCCAGCAGTTACCGGGGGGTCGGCTACGAGCAGTACTTC.

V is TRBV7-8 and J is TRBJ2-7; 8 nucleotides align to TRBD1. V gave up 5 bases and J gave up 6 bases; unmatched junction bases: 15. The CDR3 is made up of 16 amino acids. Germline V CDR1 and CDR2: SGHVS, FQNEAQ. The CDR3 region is CASSPLGQGAAGEQYF. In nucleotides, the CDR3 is TGTGCCAGCAGCCCCCTCGGCCAGGGGGCGGCAGGCGAGCAGTACTTC.

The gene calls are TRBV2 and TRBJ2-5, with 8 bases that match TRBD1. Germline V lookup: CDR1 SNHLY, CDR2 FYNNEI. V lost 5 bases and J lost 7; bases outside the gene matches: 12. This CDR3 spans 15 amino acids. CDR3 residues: CASSPRTGTVRTQYF. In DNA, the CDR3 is TGTGCCAGCAGTCCTCGGACAGGGACCGTTCGGACCCAGTACTTC.

CDR3 loop: CASSLSGTPAETQYF. In DNA, the CDR3 is TGTGCCAGCAGCCTCTCCGGGACTCCGGCGGAGACCCAGTACTTC. The chain is built from TRBV7-7 and TRBJ2-5, with a possible D match to TRBD2 (6 bases). Germline assignment: CDR1 SSHAT and CDR2 FNYEAQ (reference sequence). There are 15 residues in the CDR3. Between the trimmed V and J ends, which lost 5 bases and 5 bases, there was a span of 18 bases. Full variable domain (rest looked up from reference TRBV7-7 and TRBJ2-5): GAGVSQSPRYKVTKRGQDVTLRCDPISSHATLYWYQQALGQGPEFLTYFNYEAQPDKSGLPSDRFSAERPEGSISTLTIQRTEQRDSAMYRCASSLSGTPAETQYFGPGTRLLVL.

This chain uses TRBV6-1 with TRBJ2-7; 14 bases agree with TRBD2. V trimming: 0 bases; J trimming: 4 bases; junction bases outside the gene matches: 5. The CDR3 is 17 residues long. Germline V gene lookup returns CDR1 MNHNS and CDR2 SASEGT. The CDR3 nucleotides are TGTGCCAGCAGTGAAGCGAAGACTAGCGGGGGGGCTTACGAGCAGTACTTC. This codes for CASSEAKTSGGAYEQYF.

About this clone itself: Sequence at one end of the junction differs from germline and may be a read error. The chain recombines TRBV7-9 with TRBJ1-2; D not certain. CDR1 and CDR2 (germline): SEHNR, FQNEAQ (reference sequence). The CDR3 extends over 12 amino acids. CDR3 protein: CSSSFGDYGYTF. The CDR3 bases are TGTTCCAGCAGCTTCGGTGACTATGGCTACACCTTC.

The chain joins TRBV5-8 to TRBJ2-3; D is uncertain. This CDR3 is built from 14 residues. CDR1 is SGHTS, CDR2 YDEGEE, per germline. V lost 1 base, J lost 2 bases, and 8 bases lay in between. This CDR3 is CASSLFSNTDTQYF. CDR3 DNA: TGTGCCAGCAGCTTGTTTTCTAACACAGATACGCAGTATTTT.

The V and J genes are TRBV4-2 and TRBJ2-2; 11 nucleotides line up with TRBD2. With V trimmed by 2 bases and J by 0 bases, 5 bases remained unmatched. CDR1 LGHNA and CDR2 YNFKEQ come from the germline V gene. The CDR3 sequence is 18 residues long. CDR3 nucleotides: TGTGCCAGCAGCCAAACCGCACTAGCGGGGGCGAACACCGGGGAGCTGTTTTTT. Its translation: CASSQTALAGANTGELFF.

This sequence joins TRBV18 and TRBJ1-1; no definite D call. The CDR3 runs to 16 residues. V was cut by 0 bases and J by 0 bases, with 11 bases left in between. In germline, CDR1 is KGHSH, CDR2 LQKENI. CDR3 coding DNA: TGTGCCAGCTCACCACCACGTGGTACTATGAACACTGAAGCTTTCTTT. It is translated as CASSPPRGTMNTEAFF. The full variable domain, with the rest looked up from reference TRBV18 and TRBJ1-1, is NAGVMQNPRHLVRRRGQEARLRCSPMKGHSHVYWYRQLPEEGLKFMVYLQKENIIDESGMPKERFSAEFPKEGPSILRIQQVVRGDSAAYFCASSPPRGTMNTEAFFGQGTRLTVV.

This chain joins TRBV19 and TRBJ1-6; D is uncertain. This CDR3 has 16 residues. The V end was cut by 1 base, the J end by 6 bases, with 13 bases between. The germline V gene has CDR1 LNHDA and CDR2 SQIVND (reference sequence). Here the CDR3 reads CASSIGTAASNSPLHF. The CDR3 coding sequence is TGTGCCAGTAGTATAGGTACGGCAGCTAGTAATTCACCCCTCCACTTT.

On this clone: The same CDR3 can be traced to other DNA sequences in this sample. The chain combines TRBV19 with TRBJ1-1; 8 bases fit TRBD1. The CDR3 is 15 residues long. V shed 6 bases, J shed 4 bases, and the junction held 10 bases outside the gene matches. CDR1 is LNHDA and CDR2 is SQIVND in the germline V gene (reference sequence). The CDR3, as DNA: TGTGCCAGTAGAGGCAGGGGGCTAGCGAGCACTGAAGCTTTCTTT. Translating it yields CASRGRGLASTEAFF.

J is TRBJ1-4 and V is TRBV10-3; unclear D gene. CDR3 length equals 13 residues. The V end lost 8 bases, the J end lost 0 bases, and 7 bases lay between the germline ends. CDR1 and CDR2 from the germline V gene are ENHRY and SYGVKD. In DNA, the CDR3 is TGTGCCATCTCGGGTGCAACTAATGAAAAACTGTTTTTT. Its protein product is CAISGATNEKLFF.

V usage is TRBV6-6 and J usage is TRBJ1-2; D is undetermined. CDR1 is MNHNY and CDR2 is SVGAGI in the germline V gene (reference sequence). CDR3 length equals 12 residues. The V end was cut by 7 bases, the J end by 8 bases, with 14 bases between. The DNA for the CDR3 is TGTGCCAGCAACCCCTCCGGGGTCGGCTACACCTTC. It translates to CASNPSGVGYTF.